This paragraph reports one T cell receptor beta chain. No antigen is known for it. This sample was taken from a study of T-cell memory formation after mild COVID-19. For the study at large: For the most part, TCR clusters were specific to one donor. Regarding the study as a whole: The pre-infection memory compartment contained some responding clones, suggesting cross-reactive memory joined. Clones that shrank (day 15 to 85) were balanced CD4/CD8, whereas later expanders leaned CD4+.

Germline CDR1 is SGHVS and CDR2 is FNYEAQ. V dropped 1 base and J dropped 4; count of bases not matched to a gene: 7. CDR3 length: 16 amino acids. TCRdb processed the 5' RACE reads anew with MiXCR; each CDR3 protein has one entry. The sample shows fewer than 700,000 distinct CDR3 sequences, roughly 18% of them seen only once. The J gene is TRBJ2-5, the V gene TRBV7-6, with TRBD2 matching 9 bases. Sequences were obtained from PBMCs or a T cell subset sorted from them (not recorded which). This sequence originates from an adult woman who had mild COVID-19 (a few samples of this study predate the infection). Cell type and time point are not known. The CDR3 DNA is TGTGCCAGCAGCTTAGTCGGTAGCGGGGGTGGAGAGACCCAGTACTTC. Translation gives CASSLVGSGGGETQYF.